The entry that follows covers one T cell receptor (beta chain) sequence. The germline V gene encodes CDR1 KGHSH and CDR2 LQKENI. V was clipped by 3 bases and J by 6 bases, with 5 bases between them. CDR3 length: 12 amino acids. MiXCR, applied by TCRdb to the 5' RACE reads, yields one record per CDR3 protein. The table shows about 100,000 distinct CDR3 sequences, with roughly a sixth occurring only once. This record comes from a study of T-cell memory formation after mild COVID-19. Material for sequencing was PBMCs or a T cell subset sorted from them (not recorded which). The source of this sequence is a man aged 18 to 29 who had mild COVID-19 (a few samples of this study predate the infection). Cell type and time point are not known. The rearrangement joins TRBV18 to TRBJ2-2; D remains ambiguous. The CDR3 DNA reads as TGTGCCAGCTCACCCAGAGCCGGGGAGCTGTTTTTT. This translates into CASSPRAGELFF.